Each of the 26 T cell receptor beta chains below was sequenced from the same sample in a study of blood T cell repertoires in COVID-19. TCRdb keeps only in-frame clones here, not all; method: immunoSEQ multiplex PCR. The sample includes about 74,000 clones, roughly 74% of them seen just once. The specimen sequenced was peripheral blood. All receptors derive from a human donor in a cohort sampled during active COVID-19.

The CDR3 sequence: CASSLGEETQYF. The CDR3 coding sequence is TGTGCCAGCAGTTTAGGTGAGGAGACCCAGTACTTC. V and J are TRBV12-3 or TRBV12-4 and TRBJ2-5; no firm D call. The V end was cut by 1 base, the J end by 5 bases, with 5 bases between. There are 12 residues in the CDR3.

The chain links TRBV18 to TRBJ2-4; D not resolved. V lost 3 bases and J 2 bases, leaving 14 bases between the germline ends. CDR1 KGHSH and CDR2 LQKENI come from the germline V gene. The CDR3 contains 16 residues. The CDR3 DNA sequence: TGTGCCAGCTCACCTCCGGGTACGATGACCAAAAACATTCAGTACTTC. Amino acid sequence: CASSPPGTMTKNIQYF.

V and J are TRBV11-2 and TRBJ2-1; 11 bases are shared with TRBD2. Germline loops: CDR1 SGHAT, CDR2 FQNNGV. V lost 2 bases, J lost 4 bases, and 1 base stayed unmatched. The CDR3 spans 15 residues. The CDR3 here is CASSLRLAGYNEQFF. The CDR3 coding sequence is TGTGCCAGCAGCTTAAGACTAGCGGGGTACAATGAGCAGTTCTTC.

The chain links TRBV27 to TRBJ2-7, with TRBD1 matching 8 bases. With V trimmed by 4 bases and J by 4 bases, 9 bases remained unmatched. The CDR3 length is 15 residues. CDR1 is MNHEY and CDR2 is SMNVEV in the germline V gene (reference sequence). Here the CDR3 reads CASSSRRGRAYEQYF. The CDR3, as DNA: TGTGCCAGCAGTTCCCGCAGGGGGCGCGCGTACGAGCAGTACTTC.

The rearrangement uses TRBV14 and TRBJ1-5; no clear D. The CDR3 is made up of 14 amino acids. V dropped 8 bases and J dropped 0 bases, with 11 bases sitting between them. The germline V gene encodes CDR1 SGHDN and CDR2 FVKESK. CDR3: CASHGEYSNQPQHF. The CDR3 bases are TGTGCCAGCCATGGGGAGTATAGCAATCAGCCCCAGCATTTT. Variable domain in full (rest from reference TRBV14 and TRBJ1-5): EAGVTQFPSHSVIEKGQTVTLRCDPISGHDNLYWYRRVMGKEIKFLLHFVKESKQDESGMPNNRFLAERTGGTYSTLKVQPAELEDSGVYFCASHGEYSNQPQHFGDGTRLSIL.

The V and J genes are TRBV5-4 and TRBJ2-7, with D perhaps TRBD2 (5 bases). This CDR3 contains 14 residues. In germline, CDR1 is SGHNT, CDR2 YYREEE (reference sequence). Trimming stripped 0 bases from V and 2 bases from J, with 9 bases between. Here the CDR3 DNA reads TGTGCCAGCAGCTTGGGGGGAGTCCCCTACGAGCAGTACTTC. Its protein product is CASSLGGVPYEQYF.

The gene calls are TRBV7-8 and TRBJ2-7; 9 bases match TRBD1. CDR1 is SGHVS, CDR2 FQNEAQ, per germline. This CDR3 comprises 17 residues. V lost 5 bases and J lost 2; bases outside the gene matches: 13. In DNA, the CDR3 is TGTGCCAGCAGCCTTAGAGATTCGCGGACAGGGGCCTACGAGCAGTACTTC. This translates into CASSLRDSRTGAYEQYF. Filled out from reference TRBV7-8 and TRBJ2-7, the complete variable domain reads GAGVSQSPRYKVAKRGQDVALRCDPISGHVSLFWYQQALGQGPEFLTYFQNEAQLDKSGLPSDRFFAERPEGSVSTLKIQRTQQEDSAVYLCASSLRDSRTGAYEQYFGPGTRLTVT.

DNA of the CDR3: TGTGCCAGCAGCGTAGCTCTGGGGACTCAATATGGCTACACCTTC. It codes for CASSVALGTQYGYTF. The chain recombines TRBV9 with TRBJ1-2, with D possibly being TRBD1 (5 bases). V lost 0 bases to trimming and J lost 5 bases, with 14 bases between them. The CDR3 length is 15 residues. Per the germline V gene, CDR1 is SGDLS and CDR2 is YYNGEE. Based on the CDR3 plus reference TRBV9 and TRBJ1-2, the full variable domain is DSGVTQTPKHLITATGQRVTLRCSPRSGDLSVYWYQQSLDQGLQFLIQYYNGEERAKGNILERFSAQQFPDLHSELNLSSLELGDSALYFCASSVALGTQYGYTFGSGTRLTVV.

The rearrangement links TRBV5-6 to TRBJ2-7; D may be TRBD1 (6 bases). Germline CDR1 reads SGHDT; CDR2 reads YYEEEE. The CDR3 loop spans 17 amino acids. Trimming left V 3 bases short and J 2 bases short, with 21 bases between. CDR3 region: CASSSKLDRSATYEQYF. CDR3 in DNA: TGTGCCAGCAGCTCGAAACTTGACAGGTCGGCGACCTACGAGCAGTACTTC.

This chain uses TRBV24-1 with TRBJ2-1; 8 bases are shared with TRBD2. This CDR3 comprises 15 residues. The trim removed 7 bases at V and 8 bases at J, leaving 12 bases unmatched. Germline CDR1 and CDR2: KGHDR and SFDVKD. Written as DNA, the CDR3 is TGTGCCACCAGCGATCCAGCGGGAGTCAGCTATGAGCAGTTCTTC. It encodes CATSDPAGVSYEQFF.

This chain joins TRBV7-2 and TRBJ1-4; tentative D call: TRBD1 (5 bases). CDR1 is SGHTA, CDR2 FQGNSA, per germline. Trimming stripped 5 bases from V and 7 bases from J, with 17 bases between. The CDR3 is made up of 15 amino acids. The CDR3 sequence: CASSGAAGRGEKLFF. CDR3 sequence (DNA): TGTGCCAGCAGCGGGGCGGCAGGAAGGGGTGAAAAACTGTTTTTT.

The V gene is TRBV29-1, the J gene TRBJ1-1; no clear D. CDR1 is SQVTM, CDR2 ANQGSEA, per germline. The CDR3 has 11 amino acids. V was pared by 4 bases and J by 5 bases, with 8 bases between. The CDR3 sequence is CSVVPKTEAFF. The CDR3 region has the DNA TGCAGCGTTGTCCCCAAAACTGAAGCTTTCTTT.

This clone was observed a handful of times. The chain couples TRBV28 to TRBJ1-1, with unresolved D. Germline V CDR1 and CDR2: MDHEN, SYDVKM. With 8 bases removed from V and 0 bases from J, the gap between germline ends came to 10 bases. This CDR3 is built from 13 residues. CDR3 nucleotide sequence: TGTGCCAGCCGGAGAATGATGAACACTGAAGCTTTCTTT. Encoded protein: CASRRMMNTEAFF.

The rearrangement links TRBV30 to TRBJ2-7, with D hard to call. Trimming pared 0 bases from V and 2 bases from J, leaving 5 bases between. Germline V CDR1 and CDR2: GTSNPN, SVGIG (reference sequence). The CDR3 is made up of 12 amino acids. CDR3 in amino acids: CAWSVTPYEQYF. The CDR3 region has the DNA TGTGCCTGGAGTGTCACACCCTACGAGCAGTACTTC.

This clone was recorded a few times. The chain couples TRBV6-5 to TRBJ2-5; 10 bases map to TRBD1. CDR3 length: 14 amino acids. V shed 4 bases and J 5 bases; nucleotides not matched to a gene: 4. Germline V gives CDR1 MNHEY, CDR2 SVGAGI. The CDR3 region has the DNA TGTGCCAGCAGTTGGACAGGGGGTCGGGAGACCCAGTACTTC. It is translated as CASSWTGGRETQYF.

The gene calls are TRBV5-1 and TRBJ2-7; D may be TRBD2 (6 bases). Trimming cost V 0 bases and J 7 bases, with 14 bases left between them. This CDR3 contains 14 residues. Germline V gene sequence: CDR1 SGHRS, CDR2 YFSETQ. CDR3 region: CASSLEGGPREQYF. CDR3 in DNA: TGCGCCAGCAGCTTGGAGGGAGGACCGAGGGAGCAGTACTTC. The full variable domain, completed using reference TRBV5-1 and TRBJ2-7, is KAGVTQTPRYLIKTRGQQVTLSCSPISGHRSVSWYQQTPGQGLQFLFEYFSETQRNKGNFPGRFSGRQFSNSRSEMNVSTLELGDSALYLCASSLEGGPREQYFGPGTRLTVT.

This chain uses TRBV3-1 (or the pseudogene TRBV3-2) with TRBJ1-1, with D possibly TRBD1 on 5 matching bases. The CDR3 is made up of 14 amino acids. Trimming took 5 bases from V and 7 from J, leaving 17 bases between them. CDR1 LGHDT and CDR2 YNNKEL come from the germline V gene (reference sequence). The CDR3 sequence is CASSYFGGDGEAFF. DNA of the CDR3: TGTGCCAGCAGCTACTTCGGGGGGGATGGTGAAGCTTTCTTT.

The chain uses TRBV19 and TRBJ2-5, with 10 nucleotides matching TRBD1. Germline assignment: CDR1 LNHDA and CDR2 SQIVND (reference sequence). The CDR3 covers 14 residues. V lost 6 bases to trimming and J lost 4 bases; unmatched junction nucleotides: 5. The CDR3 region is CASSPGQGRETQYF. The CDR3 nucleotides read TGTGCCAGTAGCCCGGGACAGGGGAGAGAGACCCAGTACTTC.

This clone was picked up a small number of times. J is TRBJ1-5 and V is TRBV7-8, with D possibly TRBD1 on 6 matching bases. The CDR3 covers 15 residues. Germline V gene data show CDR1 as SGHVS and CDR2 as FQNEAQ. The germline V and J ends were trimmed by 1 base and 2 bases, with 9 bases remaining between them. In DNA, the CDR3 is TGTGCCAGCAGCTTAGGGACAGCTGGCAATCAGCCCCAGCATTTT. Its translation is CASSLGTAGNQPQHF.

The chain couples TRBV5-4 to TRBJ2-1; TRBD1 might be the D (6 bases). There are 15 residues in the CDR3. The V and J ends lost 0 bases and 6 bases respectively, with 13 bases between them. The germline CDR1 and CDR2 sequences are SGHNT and YYREEE (reference sequence). Here the CDR3 DNA reads TGTGCCAGCAGCTTGGCCAGGGGCCGGGGCAATGAGCAGTTCTTC. Its translation: CASSLARGRGNEQFF.

J is TRBJ2-1 and V is TRBV18, with D tentatively TRBD2 (5 bases). The germline V and J ends were trimmed by 0 bases and 0 bases, with 12 bases remaining between them. This CDR3 comprises 17 residues. Per the germline V gene, CDR1 is KGHSH and CDR2 is LQKENI. The CDR3 loop is CASSPPVGESSYNEQFF. CDR3 DNA sequence: TGTGCCAGCTCACCACCGGTCGGGGAAAGCTCCTACAATGAGCAGTTCTTC. The complete variable domain, with remaining parts taken from reference TRBV18 and TRBJ2-1, reads NAGVMQNPRHLVRRRGQEARLRCSPMKGHSHVYWYRQLPEEGLKFMVYLQKENIIDESGMPKERFSAEFPKEGPSILRIQQVVRGDSAAYFCASSPPVGESSYNEQFFGPGTRLTVL.

The gene calls are TRBV25-1 and TRBJ2-7; perhaps TRBD1 as D (5 bases). CDR1 is MGHDK, CDR2 SYGVNS, per germline. Trimming removed 6 bases at V and 0 bases at J, with 12 bases between. The CDR3 consists of 14 residues. CDR3 sequence (DNA): TGTGCCAGCAGGGACACCCAAGACTCCTACGAGCAGTACTTC. As protein: CASRDTQDSYEQYF.

The CDR3 loop reads CATQLAGYEQYF. The CDR3 coding sequence is TGTGCCACCCAACTAGCGGGCTACGAGCAGTACTTC. V gene TRBV7-9 combines with J gene TRBJ2-7; 9 bases agree with TRBD2. This CDR3 spans 12 amino acids. Germline CDR1 and CDR2: SEHNR and FQNEAQ (reference sequence). V lost 10 bases, J lost 3 bases, and 4 bases stayed unmatched. Full variable domain (missing parts from reference TRBV7-9 and TRBJ2-7): DTGVSQNPRHKITKRGQNVTFRCDPISEHNRLYWYRQTLGQGPEFLTYFQNEAQLEKSRLLSDRFSAERPKGSFSTLEIQRTEQGDSAMYLCATQLAGYEQYFGPGTRLTVT.

The V call is TRBV6-5, the J call TRBJ2-5, with TRBD1 identical over 7 bases. V shed 6 bases, J shed 2 bases, and the junction held 3 bases outside the gene matches. The CDR3 consists of 13 residues. CDR1 MNHEY and CDR2 SVGAGI come from the germline V gene. DNA of the CDR3: TGTGCCAGCAGACGGACAGGACAAGAGACCCAGTACTTC. It encodes CASRRTGQETQYF.

The V call is TRBV2, the J call TRBJ2-2; D gene uncertain. From germline, CDR1 is SNHLY and CDR2 FYNNEI. Trimming removed 2 bases at V and 1 base at J, with 5 bases between. CDR3 length equals 14 residues. CDR3 bases: TGTGCCAGCAGTGAATTTATGAACACCGGGGAGCTGTTTTTT. This codes for CASSEFMNTGELFF.

The rearrangement uses TRBV7-9 and TRBJ1-2, with 7 bases matching TRBD1. Germline loops: CDR1 SEHNR, CDR2 FQNEAQ (reference sequence). There are 15 residues in the CDR3. V trimming: 4 bases; J trimming: 2 bases; junction bases outside the gene matches: 7. In nucleotides, the CDR3 is TGTGCCAGCAGCTCTAGGACAGGTTACAACTATGGCTACACCTTC. This encodes CASSSRTGYNYGYTF.